The clone carrying this TCR beta chain was seen a few times. As yet, its antigen is unknown. This record comes from a study of CD8 T cells in ankylosing spondylitis. Trimming stripped 1 base from V and 3 bases from J, with 12 bases between. CDR3 length: 16 residues. From germline, CDR1 is ENHRY and CDR2 SYGVKD. Study-wide results and caveats: Disease-linked clones reportedly concentrated significantly in matched ankylosing spondylitis synovial fluid. The disease-linked clones had a CD8+ phenotype and low blood frequencies. Certain motif variants had earlier appeared in reactive arthritis synovial fluid and blood. Blood from ankylosing spondylitis patients appeared to carry a characteristic roughly 8-variant TCR beta motif.

As the method for making TCR beta libraries, quantitative 5'-RACE with molecular barcodes was used. TCRdb reprocessed the 5' RACE reads via MiXCR and lists one record per CDR3 protein. The sample has around 770,000 distinct CDR3 sequences, approximately 12% seen once. The V and J genes are TRBV10-3 and TRBJ2-2; D might be TRBD2 (5 bases). The material sequenced was blood, either unsorted or a sorted T cell fraction (not recorded which). This TCR was sampled from a male donor with ankylosing spondylitis. CDR3 sequence: CAISEWKEGDTGELFF. The CDR3 coding sequence is TGTGCCATCAGTGAGTGGAAAGAGGGCGACACCGGGGAGCTGTTTTTT.